The rows below give T cell receptor beta chains drawn from one sample of a study of blood T cells in healthy people across ages. TCRdb re-called the 5' RACE reads through MiXCR, storing one row per CDR3 protein. The sample carries about 800,000 distinct CDR3 sequences, around a quarter recorded once. These data were also reused for a study on T cells of mothers and their children.

Sequencing was performed on blood. These receptors originate from a boy younger than 18 in good health. Each CDR3 is given with its conserved first and last residue. Each record gives: clone size, V gene, J gene, D gene, CDR3 protein, CDR3 DNA. A D gene is named only where the DNA matches it firmly. Expanded clones get a size class; other rows say once, few or many, or leave the size out.

few	TRBV4-3	TRBJ2-7	NA	CASSQDALPYEQYF	TGCGCCAGCAGCCAAGATGCGTTACCCTACGAGCAGTACTTC
NA	TRBV19	TRBJ2-5	NA	CASLSAPGETQYF	TGTGCCAGTTTAAGCGCCCCGGGGGAGACCCAGTACTTC
NA	TRBV5-1	TRBJ1-1	TRBD1	CASSEGQGEVSEAFF	TGCGCCAGCAGCGAAGGACAGGGAGAAGTCTCTGAAGCTTTCTTT
NA	TRBV20-1	TRBJ2-3	NA	CSASFSQMWGMQYF	TGCAGTGCTAGTTTTTCCCAAATGTGGGGAATGCAGTATTTT
few	TRBV27	TRBJ2-5	NA	CASSLGDSPLHQETQYF	TGTGCCAGCAGTTTGGGGGACTCCCCTTTGCATCAAGAGACCCAGTACTTC
NA	TRBV5-1	TRBJ2-1	TRBD2	CASSYHGTSMGNEQFF	TGCGCCAGCAGCTATCACGGGACTAGCATGGGCAATGAGCAGTTCTTC
few	TRBV6-5	TRBJ2-3	TRBD1	CASSYSGQGTDAQYF	TGTGCCAGCAGTTACTCAGGACAGGGGACAGATGCGCAGTATTTT
few	TRBV4-1	TRBJ2-7	TRBD1	CASSQLTGGGEQYF	TGCGCCAGCAGCCAATTGACAGGGGGAGGCGAGCAGTACTTC
NA	TRBV29-1	TRBJ2-7	NA	CSVRAGADYEQYF	TGCAGCGTTCGCGCGGGCGCCGACTACGAGCAGTACTTC
once	TRBV7-9	TRBJ2-7	TRBD1	CASGATGTGAYEQYF	TGTGCCAGCGGCGCAACCGGGACAGGGGCCTACGAGCAGTACTTC
few	TRBV20-1	TRBJ2-1	TRBD2	CSASSTSGYPSYNEQFF	TGCAGTGCTAGTTCGACTAGCGGATACCCTTCCTACAATGAGCAGTTCTTC
NA	TRBV20-1	TRBJ2-7	TRBD2	CSARLAGTHEQYF	TGCAGTGCTAGATTAGCGGGAACCCACGAGCAGTACTTC
few	TRBV15	TRBJ2-4	NA	CASRGARDIQYF	TGTGCCTCCCGGGGGGCGCGTGACATTCAGTACTTC
once	TRBV7-9	TRBJ2-7	NA	CASSLVDPSDYEQYF	TGTGCCAGCAGCTTAGTAGACCCCTCGGACTACGAGCAGTACTTC
few	TRBV6-5	TRBJ2-5	NA	CASSYAIQGGETQYF	TGTGCCAGCAGTTACGCTATACAGGGTGGGGAGACCCAGTACTTC
NA	TRBV9	TRBJ1-5	NA	CASPRPEGQGGNQPQHF	TGTGCCAGCCCCAGACCAGAGGGGCAGGGTGGCAATCAGCCCCAGCATTTT
many	TRBV7-9	TRBJ1-4	TRBD1	CASSSRTGFNEKLFF	TGTGCCAGCAGCTCCAGGACAGGCTTTAATGAAAAACTGTTTTTT
NA	TRBV20-1	TRBJ1-2	NA	CSARHSANRLIYGYTF	TGCAGTGCTAGACACTCCGCCAATCGCCTGATCTATGGCTACACCTTC
NA	TRBV28	TRBJ1-4	NA	CASASGSTNEKLFF	TGTGCCAGCGCGTCAGGGTCAACTAATGAAAAACTGTTTTTT
few	TRBV7-2	TRBJ2-7	NA	CASSLVTSSEQYF	TGTGCCAGCAGCTTAGTGACATCAAGCGAGCAGTACTTC
few	TRBV14	TRBJ1-5	NA	CASIPHQPQHF	TGTGCCAGCATCCCACATCAGCCCCAGCATTTT
few	TRBV11-1	TRBJ2-7	NA	CASRERRGGDYEQYF	TGTGCCAGCAGGGAGAGACGGGGCGGGGACTACGAGCAGTACTTC
few	TRBV7-6	TRBJ2-7	TRBD2	CASSSGREQTYEQYF	TGTGCCAGCAGCTCCGGGCGGGAGCAGACCTACGAGCAGTACTTC
NA	TRBV7-2	TRBJ2-1	NA	CASSFSPQGNEQFF	TGTGCCAGCAGCTTTAGCCCACAGGGAAACGAGCAGTTCTTC
NA	TRBV7-3	TRBJ2-1	TRBD2	CASSSRRGNEQFF	TGTGCCAGCAGCTCCCGGCGGGGGAATGAGCAGTTCTTC
NA	TRBV27	TRBJ2-2	NA	CASSLNRIGELFF	TGTGCCAGCAGTTTAAATCGAATCGGGGAGCTGTTTTTT
NA	TRBV29-1	TRBJ2-7	TRBD1	CSVIDRVSYEQYF	TGCAGCGTTATCGACAGGGTATCCTACGAGCAGTACTTC
NA	TRBV5-1	TRBJ2-2	NA	CASSTRNTGELFF	TGCGCCAGCAGCACAAGGAACACCGGGGAGCTGTTTTTT
NA	TRBV13	TRBJ2-5	TRBD2	CASSRPRGLAGAVETQYF	TGTGCCAGCAGCAGACCACGGGGACTAGCGGGGGCAGTAGAGACCCAGTACTTC
few	TRBV29-1	TRBJ2-1	NA	CSVGRLGGPSYNEQFF	TGCAGCGTTGGCCGCCTAGGCGGGCCTTCCTACAATGAGCAGTTCTTC
few	TRBV20-1	TRBJ2-7	NA	CSARGGYSYEQYF	TGCAGTGCTAGAGGGGGGTACTCCTACGAGCAGTACTTC
few	TRBV27	TRBJ2-5	TRBD1	CASSPFGQGAPQETQYF	TGTGCCAGCAGTCCATTTGGACAGGGGGCGCCCCAAGAGACCCAGTACTTC
NA	TRBV12-3/TRBV12-4	TRBJ2-1	NA	CASSLAGTVEQFF	TGTGCCAGCAGTTTAGCGGGGACTGTTGAGCAGTTCTTC
NA	TRBV7-9	TRBJ1-4	NA	CASSRFGVDEKLFF	TGTGCCAGCAGCCGATTCGGGGTTGACGAAAAACTGTTTTTT
NA	TRBV6-2/TRBV6-3	TRBJ2-3	NA	CASAEGGLSTNTQYF	TGTGCCAGCGCAGAGGGGGGGCTGTCGACGAATACGCAGTATTTT
NA	TRBV9	TRBJ2-1	TRBD2	CASSAQHGLAGDEQFF	TGTGCCAGCAGCGCTCAACACGGACTAGCGGGGGATGAGCAGTTCTTC
many	TRBV29-1	TRBJ2-3	TRBD2	CSVESGNWPDTQYF	TGCAGCGTTGAGAGCGGGAACTGGCCAGATACGCAGTATTTT
NA	TRBV2	TRBJ2-3	TRBD2	CASSATSGRPRTQYF	TGTGCCAGCAGTGCGACTAGCGGGAGGCCCCGTACGCAGTATTTT
NA	TRBV7-9	TRBJ2-1	NA	CASSLVPVPYNEQFF	TGTGCCAGCAGCTTAGTCCCAGTCCCCTACAATGAGCAGTTCTTC
few	TRBV29-1	TRBJ2-7	TRBD2	CSVEGIAGGPGRLSEQYF	TGCAGCGTTGAAGGTATAGCGGGGGGGCCGGGTCGGTTGTCCGAGCAGTACTTC
many	TRBV29-1	TRBJ2-1	TRBD1	CSVGQGASEQFF	TGCAGCGTTGGACAGGGTGCGAGTGAGCAGTTCTTC
NA	TRBV4-1	TRBJ1-6	NA	CASSQALLRFGGVPLHF	TGCGCCAGCAGCCAAGCCCTATTGAGGTTTGGAGGTGTACCCCTCCACTTT
few	TRBV5-1	TRBJ1-6	NA	CASSLEGVKNSPLHF	TGCGCCAGCAGCTTAGAAGGGGTGAAGAATTCACCCCTCCACTTT
few	TRBV7-2	TRBJ1-5	NA	CASSPTAWNQPQHF	TGTGCCAGCAGCCCGACAGCCTGGAATCAGCCCCAGCATTTT
NA	TRBV4-3	TRBJ2-3	TRBD1	CASSQETGQGMRDTQYF	TGCGCCAGCAGCCAAGAAACCGGACAGGGTATGAGAGATACGCAGTATTTT
NA	TRBV5-1	TRBJ2-1	NA	CASSPLSVQLGEQFF	TGCGCCAGCAGCCCCCTATCGGTCCAACTCGGTGAGCAGTTCTTC
NA	TRBV9	TRBJ1-3	NA	CASSVGFAGRSRNTIYF	TGTGCCAGCAGCGTAGGGTTCGCAGGACGCTCTAGAAACACCATATATTTT
few	TRBV7-2	TRBJ1-2	TRBD1	CASSPYYRDRVRGYTF	TGTGCCAGCAGCCCTTATTACCGGGACAGGGTTCGCGGCTACACCTTC